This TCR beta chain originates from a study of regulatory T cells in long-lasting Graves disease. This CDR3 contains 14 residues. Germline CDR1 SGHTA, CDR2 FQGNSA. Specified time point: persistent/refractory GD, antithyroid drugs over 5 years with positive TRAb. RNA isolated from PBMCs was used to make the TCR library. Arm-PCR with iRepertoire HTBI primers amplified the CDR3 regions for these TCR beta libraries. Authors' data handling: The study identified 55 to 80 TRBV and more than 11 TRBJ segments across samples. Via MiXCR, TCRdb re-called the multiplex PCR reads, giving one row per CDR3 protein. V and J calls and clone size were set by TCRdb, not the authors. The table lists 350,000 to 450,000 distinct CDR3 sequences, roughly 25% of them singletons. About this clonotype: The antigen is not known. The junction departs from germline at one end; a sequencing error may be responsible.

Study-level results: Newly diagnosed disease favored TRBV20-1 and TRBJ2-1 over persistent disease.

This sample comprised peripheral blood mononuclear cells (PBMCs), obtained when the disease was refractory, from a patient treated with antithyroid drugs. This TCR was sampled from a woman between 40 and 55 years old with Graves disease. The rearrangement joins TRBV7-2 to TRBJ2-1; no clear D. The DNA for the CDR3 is TGTGCCGGCAGGCCTCACGGAAACCTCAATGAGCAGTTCTTC. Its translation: CAGRPHGNLNEQFF.